Following are 22 T cell receptor beta chains from one sample sequenced in a study of beta chain features in type 1 diabetes. Expressed TCRB transcripts got sequenced, as all isolated RNA was reverse transcribed. Sequenced by immunoSEQ multiplex PCR; TCRdb stores in-frame clones only, minus some. The sample shows about 360,000 clones, around 12% of them seen only once. What was sequenced was naive CD4+ T cells from blood. Receptor source: a young man in good health.

This clone was observed a handful of times. The rearrangement joins TRBV9 to TRBJ1-2; 7 nucleotides line up with TRBD1. Germline-derived CDR1 and CDR2 are SGDLS and YYNGEE. Trimming took 3 bases from V and 6 from J; bases not matched to a gene: 14. The CDR3 is 16 amino acids. The CDR3 nucleotides are TGTGCCAGCAGCGAAACCAGCTACAGGGGAGGTGATGGCTACACCTTC. It yields the protein CASSETSYRGGDGYTF.

The V and J genes are TRBV11-2 and TRBJ2-1, with D possibly matching TRBD1 (5 bases). The germline V gene encodes CDR1 SGHAT and CDR2 FQNNGV. Trimming cost V 2 bases and J 2 bases, with 10 bases left between them. The CDR3 has 15 amino acids. The CDR3 DNA follows: TGTGCCAGCAGCTTACAGGGATGGGCCTACAATGAGCAGTTCTTC. It specifies CASSLQGWAYNEQFF.

The chain carries TRBV7-9 and TRBJ2-1; TRBD2 matches at 8 bases. This CDR3 is 16 amino acids long. V dropped 5 bases and J dropped 7; count of bases not matched to a gene: 13. Germline-derived CDR1 and CDR2 are SEHNR and FQNEAQ (reference sequence). CDR3 sequence: CASSLGSGAGTNEQFF. The CDR3 DNA sequence: TGTGCCAGCAGCCTAGGTAGCGGGGCAGGTACAAATGAGCAGTTCTTC.

This clone was counted at least ten times. The J gene is TRBJ2-7, the V gene TRBV7-9, with 9 bases identical to TRBD1. Germline CDR1 and CDR2: SEHNR and FQNEAQ (reference sequence). Trimming cost V 6 bases and J 5 bases; bases outside gene matches: 5. The CDR3 runs to 13 residues. The CDR3 DNA sequence: TGTGCCAGCAGTCGGGGACAGGGTAACGAGCAGTACTTC. Protein product: CASSRGQGNEQYF.

There are a few counts of this clone. The CDR3 DNA is TGTGCCAGCAGCTCAGGTGGTCGGGAGACCCAGTACTTC. Protein product: CASSSGGRETQYF. V is TRBV7-3 and J is TRBJ2-5; the D is unclear. Germline-derived CDR1 and CDR2 are SGHTA and FQGTGA. The CDR3 consists of 13 residues. Trimming took 4 bases from V and 5 from J, leaving 11 bases between them.

This clone was seen a handful of times. The sample carries other DNA sequences with the same CDR3. This sequence joins TRBV30 and TRBJ2-1; TRBD2 matches at 7 bases. Trimming cost V 3 bases and J 4 bases; bases outside gene matches: 6. The CDR3 loop spans 14 amino acids. Germline V gene data show CDR1 as GTSNPN and CDR2 as SVGIG (reference sequence). The CDR3 DNA sequence: TGTGCCTGGAGACGGGGCGGGAGTTACAATGAGCAGTTCTTC. It is translated as CAWRRGGSYNEQFF.

This clone has a handful of counts. The genes are TRBV28 and TRBJ2-5, with a possible D match to TRBD1 (5 bases). This CDR3 is built from 13 residues. Looked up from germline, CDR1 is MDHEN and CDR2 is SYDVKM. Trimming left V 6 bases short and J 4 bases short, with 12 bases between. The CDR3 coding sequence is TGTGCCAGCAGGGGGCCAGGGCTAGAGACCCAGTACTTC. Its protein product is CASRGPGLETQYF.

This clone has only a few counts. This chain connects TRBV2 to TRBJ2-7; TRBD1 might be the D (5 bases). The CDR3 runs 14 residues. Trimming left V 6 bases short and J 0 bases short, with 12 bases between. Germline CDR1 and CDR2: SNHLY and FYNNEI. In DNA form, the CDR3 reads TGTGCCAGCAGCCAAAGACAGAACTCCTACGAGCAGTACTTC. Encoded protein: CASSQRQNSYEQYF. The whole variable domain, filled in from reference TRBV2 and TRBJ2-7, reads EPEVTQTPSHQVTQMGQEVILRCVPISNHLYFYWYRQILGQKVEFLVSFYNNEISEKSEIFDDQFSVERPDGSNFTLKIRSTKLEDSAMYFCASSQRQNSYEQYFGPGTRLTVT.

This clone has more than one count but fewer than ten. V is TRBV27 and J is TRBJ2-3; 13 nucleotides align to TRBD2. Germline values: CDR1 MNHEY, CDR2 SMNVEV (reference sequence). V lost 11 bases to trimming and J lost 0 bases; unmatched junction nucleotides: 23. This CDR3 is built from 21 residues. CDR3 sequence reads: CAGPGAGRRTSGSFSTDTQYF. The CDR3 nucleotides read TGTGCCGGTCCCGGGGCAGGTAGGAGGACTAGCGGGAGTTTTAGCACAGATACGCAGTATTTT.

CDR3 in amino acids: CASSQTSGTSHEQFF. Here the CDR3 DNA reads TGCGCCAGCAGCCAGACTTCCGGGACTAGCCATGAGCAGTTCTTC. The J gene is TRBJ2-1, the V gene TRBV5-1; 9 nucleotides line up with TRBD2. V trimming: 4 bases; J trimming: 8 bases; junction bases outside the gene matches: 10. There are 15 residues in the CDR3. From germline, CDR1 is SGHRS and CDR2 YFSETQ.

The chain links TRBV30 to TRBJ2-5; 8 bases are shared with TRBD2. J gave up 1 base and V 0 bases, and 4 bases lay outside the gene matches. Germline CDR1 GTSNPN, CDR2 SVGIG (reference sequence). This CDR3 region has 15 residues. CDR3 loop: CAWSVVAGSQETQYF. The CDR3, as DNA: TGTGCCTGGAGTGTGGTAGCGGGGTCCCAAGAGACCCAGTACTTC.

The chain recombines TRBV4-3 with TRBJ1-2, with 7 bases that match TRBD1. Germline V gene data show CDR1 as LGHNA and CDR2 as YSLEER. J gave up 4 bases and V 0 bases, and 5 bases lay outside the gene matches. The CDR3 totals 15 residues. The CDR3 nucleotides are TGCGCCAGCAGCCAAGACAGGGACAGAACCTATGGCTACACCTTC. This translates into CASSQDRDRTYGYTF.

The rearrangement joins TRBV7-9 to TRBJ2-3; tentatively, D is TRBD1 (6 bases). The germline V gene encodes CDR1 SEHNR and CDR2 FQNEAQ (reference sequence). Trimming stripped 4 bases from V and 0 bases from J, with 11 bases between. The CDR3 contains 15 residues. Written as DNA, the CDR3 is TGTGCCAGCAGCTCACAGGGTCCAAGCACAGATACGCAGTATTTT. It specifies CASSSQGPSTDTQYF.

The chain uses TRBV6-5 and TRBJ2-7, with D hard to call. Trimming shortened V by 6 bases and J by 0 bases, and 9 bases separated the two germline ends. The CDR3 contains 13 residues. Germline values: CDR1 MNHEY, CDR2 SVGAGI. CDR3: CASRGWSSYEQYF. The CDR3 region has the DNA TGTGCCAGCAGAGGCTGGAGCTCCTACGAGCAGTACTTC.

This clone was seen more than once but under ten times. This chain connects TRBV7-2 to TRBJ2-3; TRBD2 matches 10 bases. Per the germline V gene, CDR1 is SGHTA and CDR2 is FQGNSA. The CDR3 loop spans 17 amino acids. With 1 base clipped from V and 2 bases from J, the junction kept 6 bases outside the gene matches. CDR3 loop: CASSLGLAGGYTDTQYF. For the CDR3, the DNA is TGTGCCAGCAGCTTAGGTTTAGCGGGGGGATACACAGATACGCAGTATTTT.

This clone showed up just a few times. As DNA, the CDR3 is TGTGCCAGCAAACGGAGGGTTGGGAGCGATAATTCACCCCTCCACTTT. It specifies CASKRRVGSDNSPLHF. The chain employs TRBV27 and TRBJ1-6, with no clear D. Germline CDR1 MNHEY, CDR2 SMNVEV (reference sequence). The CDR3 length is 16 residues. Trimming shortened V by 7 bases and J by 5 bases, and 18 bases separated the two germline ends.

V usage is TRBV9 and J usage is TRBJ1-2, with 9 bases that match TRBD1. J gave up 0 bases and V 6 bases, and 12 bases lay outside the gene matches. The germline gives CDR1 SGDLS, CDR2 YYNGEE. CDR3 length: 17 residues. The CDR3 bases are TGTGCCAGCACGAATTTGGACAGGGGAATAACTAACTATGGCTACACCTTC. Amino acid sequence: CASTNLDRGITNYGYTF.

This chain uses TRBV4-3 with TRBJ2-1, with D tentatively TRBD2 (5 bases). The V gene's germline CDR1 is LGHNA and CDR2 YSLEER. The CDR3 loop spans 16 amino acids. The ends were cut back, 1 base at V and 2 bases at J, with 12 bases in the middle. CDR3 DNA sequence: TGCGCCAGCAGCCAAGTGAAGGACTCTGCCTACAATGAGCAGTTCTTC. Translation: CASSQVKDSAYNEQFF.

This clone has just a few counts. The chain joins TRBV10-3 to TRBJ1-1, with unresolved D. Trimming took 10 bases from V and 1 from J, leaving 16 bases between them. The CDR3 length is 14 residues. CDR1 is ENHRY and CDR2 is SYGVKD in the germline V gene. CDR3 residues: CATKMQVSNTEAFF. The CDR3 DNA is TGTGCCACCAAAATGCAGGTTTCGAACACTGAAGCTTTCTTT.

This clone was seen only a few times. The chain couples TRBV15 to TRBJ2-3; TRBD2 matches 13 bases. Germline-derived CDR1 and CDR2 are LNHNV and YYDKDF (reference sequence). The CDR3 has 18 residues. The V segment lost 3 bases and the J segment 5 bases; nucleotides outside the gene matches: 11. The CDR3 reads CATSSRTSGSSRGDTQYF. The DNA of the CDR3 is TGTGCCACCAGCAGCCGGACTAGCGGGAGTTCGAGGGGAGATACGCAGTATTTT.

There are a few counts of this clone. The V and J genes are TRBV4-2 and TRBJ1-5; weak D call: TRBD1 (5 bases). CDR3 length equals 15 residues. Germline CDR1 reads LGHNA; CDR2 reads YNFKEQ. Deletions cut 3 bases from V and 1 base from J, with 10 bases between. This CDR3 reads CASSHNQGSNQPQHF. In DNA form, the CDR3 reads TGTGCCAGCAGCCACAACCAGGGAAGCAATCAGCCCCAGCATTTT.

This sequence joins TRBV10-3 and TRBJ2-3; 9 bases are a match to TRBD2. Trimming removed 0 bases from V and 9 bases from J; junction bases left unmatched: 4. From germline, CDR1 is ENHRY and CDR2 SYGVKD. The CDR3 spans 14 residues. The CDR3 DNA follows: TGTGCCATCAGTGAGTCTAGCGGGAGCGTCACGCAGTATTTT. It translates to CAISESSGSVTQYF.